The clone carrying this TCR beta chain was counted a few times. Per germline, CDR1 SEHNR and CDR2 FQNEAQ (reference sequence). The CDR3 has 14 residues. V shed 5 bases and J 6 bases; nucleotides not matched to a gene: 4. The record originates from a study of patients and donors after allogeneic stem cell transplantation. TCRdb re-derived calls from the RT-PCR reads in MiXCR, one entry per CDR3 protein. The table records about 24,000 distinct CDR3 sequences, roughly two fifths of them present only once. The source material was blood, either unsorted or a sorted T cell fraction (not recorded which). The clonotype was recovered from a human donor who was either an allogeneic HSCT recipient or a stem cell or donor lymphocyte infusion donor (not recorded which). It is not recorded whose cells these are; they may come from a transplant donor. V gene TRBV7-9 combines with J gene TRBJ2-3, with TRBD1 matching 11 bases. The CDR3 sequence is CASSPRDRGDTQYF. The CDR3 coding sequence is TGTGCCAGCAGCCCCCGGGACAGGGGGGATACGCAGTATTTT.